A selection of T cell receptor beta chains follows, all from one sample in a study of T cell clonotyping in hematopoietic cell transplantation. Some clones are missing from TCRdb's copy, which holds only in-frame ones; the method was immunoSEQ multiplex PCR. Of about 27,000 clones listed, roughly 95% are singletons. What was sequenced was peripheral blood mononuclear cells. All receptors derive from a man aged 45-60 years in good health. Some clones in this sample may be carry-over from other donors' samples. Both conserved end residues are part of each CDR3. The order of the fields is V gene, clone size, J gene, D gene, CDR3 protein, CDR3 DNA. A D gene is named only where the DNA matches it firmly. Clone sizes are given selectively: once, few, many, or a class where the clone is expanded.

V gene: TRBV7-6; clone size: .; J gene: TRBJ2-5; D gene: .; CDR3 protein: CASSLGEDETQYF; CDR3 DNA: TGTGCCAGCAGCCTGGGGGAGGATGAGACCCAGTACTTC
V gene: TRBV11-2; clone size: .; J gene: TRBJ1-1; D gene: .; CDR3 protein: CASSLVTGAMNTEAFF; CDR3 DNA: TGTGCCAGCAGCTTAGTCACGGGGGCTATGAACACTGAAGCTTTCTTT
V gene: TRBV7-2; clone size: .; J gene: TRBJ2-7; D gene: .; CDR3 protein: CASSQRGEQYF; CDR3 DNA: TGTGCCAGCAGCCAGAGAGGCGAGCAGTACTTC
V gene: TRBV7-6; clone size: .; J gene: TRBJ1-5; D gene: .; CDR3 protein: CASSLDSGQPQHF; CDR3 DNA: TGTGCCAGCAGCTTAGATTCGGGTCAGCCCCAGCATTTT
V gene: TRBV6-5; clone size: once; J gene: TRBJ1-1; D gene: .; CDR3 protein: CASSSPKGYTEAFF; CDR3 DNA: TGTGCCAGCAGTTCTCCGAAGGGATATACTGAAGCTTTCTTT
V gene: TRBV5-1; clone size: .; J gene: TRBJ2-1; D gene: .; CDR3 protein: CASSLDVLDGEQFF; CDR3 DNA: TGCGCCAGCAGCTTGGATGTTCTCGATGGCGAGCAGTTCTTC
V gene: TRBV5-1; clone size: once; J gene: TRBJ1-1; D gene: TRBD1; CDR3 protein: CASSDQGTGSNTEAFF; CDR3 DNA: TGCGCCAGCAGCGATCAGGGGACAGGCTCGAACACTGAAGCTTTCTTT
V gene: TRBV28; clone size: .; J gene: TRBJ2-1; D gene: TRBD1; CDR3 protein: CASSSGQGDEQFF; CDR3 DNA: TGTGCCAGCAGTTCTGGACAGGGTGATGAGCAGTTCTTC
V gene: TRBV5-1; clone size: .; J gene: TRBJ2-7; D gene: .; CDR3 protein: CASSLGRYRDPSSYEQYF; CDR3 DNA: TGCGCCAGCAGCTTGGGACGCTACAGGGACCCCAGCTCCTACGAGCAGTACTTC
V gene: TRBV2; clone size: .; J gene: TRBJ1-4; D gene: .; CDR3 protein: CASSEGQKLFF; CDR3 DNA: TGTGCCAGCAGTGAAGGGCAAAAACTGTTTTTT
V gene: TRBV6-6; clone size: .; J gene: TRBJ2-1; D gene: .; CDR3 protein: CASRDNEQFF; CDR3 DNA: TGTGCCAGCAGAGACAATGAGCAGTTCTTC
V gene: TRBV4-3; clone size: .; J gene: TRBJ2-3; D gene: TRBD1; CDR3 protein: CASSLGTGTDTQYF; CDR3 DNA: TGCGCCAGCAGCCTTGGGACAGGGACAGATACGCAGTATTTT
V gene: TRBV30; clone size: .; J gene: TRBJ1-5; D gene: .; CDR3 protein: CAWSSHNSYSNQPQHF; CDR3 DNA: TGTGCCTGGAGTTCCCACAACAGCTATAGCAATCAGCCCCAGCATTTT
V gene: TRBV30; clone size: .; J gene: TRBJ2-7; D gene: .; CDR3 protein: CAWSPSGGAQYF; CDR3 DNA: TGTGCCTGGAGTCCATCCGGAGGGGCGCAGTACTTC
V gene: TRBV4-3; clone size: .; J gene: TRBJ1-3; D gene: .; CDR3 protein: CASSQDLSFSGNTIYF; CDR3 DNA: TGCGCCAGCAGCCAAGATCTCAGTTTCTCTGGAAACACCATATATTTT
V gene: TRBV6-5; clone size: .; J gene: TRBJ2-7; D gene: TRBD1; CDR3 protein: CASSYRGTGYEQYF; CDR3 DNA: TGTGCCAGCAGTTACCGTGGGACAGGCTACGAGCAGTACTTC
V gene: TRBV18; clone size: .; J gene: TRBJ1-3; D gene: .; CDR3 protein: CASSPSAGNTIYF; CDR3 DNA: TGTGCCAGCTCACCGTCCGCTGGAAACACCATATATTTT
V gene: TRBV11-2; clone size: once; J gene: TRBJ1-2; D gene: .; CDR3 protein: CASSLGNYGYTF; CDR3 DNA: TGTGCCAGCAGCTTGGGGAACTATGGCTACACCTTC
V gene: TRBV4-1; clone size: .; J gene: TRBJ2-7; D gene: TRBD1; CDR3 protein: CASSQLLARTGGTYEQYF; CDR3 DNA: TGCGCCAGCAGCCAACTCTTGGCCCGGACAGGGGGAACCTACGAGCAGTACTTC
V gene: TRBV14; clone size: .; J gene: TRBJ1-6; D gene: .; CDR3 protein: CASSQVMSGNSPLHF; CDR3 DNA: TGTGCCAGCAGCCAAGTTATGAGTGGTAATTCACCCCTCCACTTT
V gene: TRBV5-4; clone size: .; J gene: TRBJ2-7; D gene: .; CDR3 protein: CASRPPGSGYEQYF; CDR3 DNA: TGTGCCAGCAGACCTCCGGGATCGGGCTACGAGCAGTACTTC
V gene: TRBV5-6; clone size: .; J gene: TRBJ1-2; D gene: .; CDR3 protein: CASSTGQSGYGYTF; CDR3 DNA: TGTGCCAGCAGCACCGGACAGTCCGGCTATGGCTACACCTTC
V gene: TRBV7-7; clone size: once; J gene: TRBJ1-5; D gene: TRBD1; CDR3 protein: CASSGTGSNQPQHF; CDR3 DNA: TGTGCCAGCAGCGGGACAGGGAGTAATCAGCCCCAGCATTTT
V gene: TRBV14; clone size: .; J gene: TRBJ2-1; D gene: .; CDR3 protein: CASSHGGGGSYNEQFF; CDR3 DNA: TGTGCCAGCAGCCATGGGGGGGGCGGCTCCTACAATGAGCAGTTCTTC
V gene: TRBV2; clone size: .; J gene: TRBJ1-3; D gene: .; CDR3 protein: CASSDSSSGNTIYF; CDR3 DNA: TGTGCCAGCAGTGACAGTTCCTCTGGAAACACCATATATTTT
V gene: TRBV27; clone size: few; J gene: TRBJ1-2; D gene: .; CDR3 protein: CASSLGLGFGYGYTF; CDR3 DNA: TGTGCCAGCAGTTTGGGGTTGGGGTTCGGCTATGGCTACACCTTC
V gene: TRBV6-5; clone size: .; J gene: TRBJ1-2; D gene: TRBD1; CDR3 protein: CASTPGGEGYTF; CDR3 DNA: TGTGCCAGCACCCCAGGGGGCGAAGGCTACACCTTC
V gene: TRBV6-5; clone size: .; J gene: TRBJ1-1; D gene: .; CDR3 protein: CASRPQGRSNTEAFF; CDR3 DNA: TGTGCCAGCAGGCCTCAGGGGCGCAGTAACACTGAAGCTTTCTTT
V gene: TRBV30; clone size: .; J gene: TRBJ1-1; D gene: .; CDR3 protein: CAWSVDLNTEAFF; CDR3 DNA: TGTGCCTGGAGTGTAGACTTGAACACTGAAGCTTTCTTT
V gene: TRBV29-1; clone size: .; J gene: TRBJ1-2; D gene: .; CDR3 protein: CSVEVPRENYGYTF; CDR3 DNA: TGCAGCGTTGAGGTGCCCAGGGAGAACTATGGCTACACCTTC
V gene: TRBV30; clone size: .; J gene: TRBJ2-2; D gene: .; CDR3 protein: CAWSNGRTTGELFF; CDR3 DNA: TGTGCCTGGAGCAACGGGAGAACGACCGGGGAGCTGTTTTTT
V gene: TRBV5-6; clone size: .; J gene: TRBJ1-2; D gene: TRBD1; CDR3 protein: CASSFSVGTGRSYRYTF; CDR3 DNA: TGTGCCAGCAGCTTCAGCGTCGGGACAGGACGTAGCTATCGCTACACCTTC
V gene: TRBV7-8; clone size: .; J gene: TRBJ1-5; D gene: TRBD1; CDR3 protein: CASSLRDSHPPQHF; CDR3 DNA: TGTGCCAGCAGCCTCCGGGACAGTCATCCGCCCCAGCATTTT
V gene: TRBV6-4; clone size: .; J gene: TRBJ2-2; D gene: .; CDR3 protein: CASSVDSPNTGELFF; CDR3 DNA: TGTGCCAGCAGTGTGGACAGCCCTAACACCGGGGAGCTGTTTTTT
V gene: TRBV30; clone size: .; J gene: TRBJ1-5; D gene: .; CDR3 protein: CAWSFTGASRQPQHF; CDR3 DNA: TGTGCCTGGAGTTTTACGGGGGCGAGTCGTCAGCCCCAGCATTTT
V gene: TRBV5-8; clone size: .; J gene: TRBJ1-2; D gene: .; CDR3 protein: CASSLDLGAFNEGGYTF; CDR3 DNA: TGTGCCAGCAGCTTGGATCTCGGGGCCTTCAACGAGGGAGGCTACACCTTC
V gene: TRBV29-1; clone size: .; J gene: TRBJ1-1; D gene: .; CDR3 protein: CSVLSTVTEAFF; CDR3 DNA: TGCAGCGTTCTTTCGACAGTCACTGAAGCTTTCTTT
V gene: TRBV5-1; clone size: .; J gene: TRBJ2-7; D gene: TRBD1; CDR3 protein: CASRTGAYEQYF; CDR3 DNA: TGCGCCAGCCGAACAGGGGCCTACGAGCAGTACTTC
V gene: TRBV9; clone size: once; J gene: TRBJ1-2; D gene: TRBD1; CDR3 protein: CASSTRGGQGYGYTF; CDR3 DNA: TGTGCCAGCAGCACCCGAGGGGGACAGGGGTATGGCTACACCTTC
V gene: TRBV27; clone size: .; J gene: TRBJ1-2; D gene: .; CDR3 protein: CASSFHGNYGYTF; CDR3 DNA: TGTGCCAGCAGTTTTCACGGAAACTATGGCTACACCTTC
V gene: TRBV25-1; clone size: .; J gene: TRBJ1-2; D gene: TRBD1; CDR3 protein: CASSEGRQGDGYTF; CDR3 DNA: TGTGCCAGCAGTGAAGGTCGGCAGGGGGATGGCTACACCTTC
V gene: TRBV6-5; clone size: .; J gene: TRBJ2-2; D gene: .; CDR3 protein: CASSSPTGELFF; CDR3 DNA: TGTGCCAGCAGTAGTCCCACCGGGGAGCTGTTTTTT
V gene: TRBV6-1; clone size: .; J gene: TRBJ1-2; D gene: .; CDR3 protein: CASQTQLAYGYTF; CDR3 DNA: TGTGCCAGCCAGACACAGTTGGCCTATGGCTACACCTTC
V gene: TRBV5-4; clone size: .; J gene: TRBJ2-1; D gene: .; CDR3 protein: CASSLDRSSYNEQFF; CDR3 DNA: TGTGCCAGCAGTTTAGACCGGAGCTCCTACAATGAGCAGTTCTTC
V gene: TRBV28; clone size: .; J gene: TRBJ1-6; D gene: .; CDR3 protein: CASSPRGAGDNSPLHF; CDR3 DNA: TGTGCCAGCAGCCCACGGGGGGCAGGGGATAATTCACCCCTCCACTTT
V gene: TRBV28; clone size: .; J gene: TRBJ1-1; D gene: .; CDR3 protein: CASRKIAEAFF; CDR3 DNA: TGTGCCAGCAGAAAGATCGCTGAAGCTTTCTTT
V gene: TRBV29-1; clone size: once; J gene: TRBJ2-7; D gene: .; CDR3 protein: CSVLSWINEQYF; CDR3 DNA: TGCAGCGTTCTTTCTTGGATCAATGAGCAGTACTTC
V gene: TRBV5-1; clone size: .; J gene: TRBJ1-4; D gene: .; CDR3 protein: CASSLTGTTNEKLFF; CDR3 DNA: TGCGCCAGCAGCTTGACGGGGACAACTAATGAAAAACTGTTTTTT
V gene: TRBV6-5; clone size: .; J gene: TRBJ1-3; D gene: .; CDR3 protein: CASSPPGDKGNTIYF; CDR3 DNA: TGTGCCAGCAGTCCTCCCGGGGACAAGGGAAACACCATATATTTT
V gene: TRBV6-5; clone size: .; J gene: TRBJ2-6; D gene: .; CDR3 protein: CASSYSSGANVLTF; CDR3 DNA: TGTGCCAGCAGTTACTCATCTGGGGCCAACGTCCTGACTTTC
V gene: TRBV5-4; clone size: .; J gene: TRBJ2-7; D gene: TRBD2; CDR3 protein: CASSPGRRGGSYEQYF; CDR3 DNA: TGTGCCAGCAGCCCGGGGCGGCGGGGGGGCTCCTACGAGCAGTACTTC
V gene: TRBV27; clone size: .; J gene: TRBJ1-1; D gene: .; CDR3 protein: CASSFHDGGTEAFF; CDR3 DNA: TGTGCCAGCAGTTTCCACGACGGGGGCACTGAAGCTTTCTTT
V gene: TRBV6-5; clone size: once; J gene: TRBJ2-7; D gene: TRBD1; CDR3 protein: CASSSSGGGEQYF; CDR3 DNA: TGTGCCAGCAGTTCGTCAGGGGGCGGCGAGCAGTACTTC
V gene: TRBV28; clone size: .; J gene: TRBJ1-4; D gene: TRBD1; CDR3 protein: CASSLFRQGNEKLFF; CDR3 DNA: TGTGCCAGCAGTTTATTTCGACAGGGCAATGAAAAACTGTTTTTT
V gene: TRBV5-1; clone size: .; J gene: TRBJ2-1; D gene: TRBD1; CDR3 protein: CASRPDRAGQNEQFF; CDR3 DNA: TGCGCCAGCAGACCGGACAGGGCGGGGCAGAATGAGCAGTTCTTC
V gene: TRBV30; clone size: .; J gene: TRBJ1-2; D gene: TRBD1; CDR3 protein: CAWTMTGGWVYGYTF; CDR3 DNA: TGTGCCTGGACTATGACAGGGGGCTGGGTCTATGGCTACACCTTC
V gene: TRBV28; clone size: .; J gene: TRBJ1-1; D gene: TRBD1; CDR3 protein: CASSRDRNTEAFF; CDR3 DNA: TGTGCCAGCAGTCGGGACAGGAACACTGAAGCTTTCTTT